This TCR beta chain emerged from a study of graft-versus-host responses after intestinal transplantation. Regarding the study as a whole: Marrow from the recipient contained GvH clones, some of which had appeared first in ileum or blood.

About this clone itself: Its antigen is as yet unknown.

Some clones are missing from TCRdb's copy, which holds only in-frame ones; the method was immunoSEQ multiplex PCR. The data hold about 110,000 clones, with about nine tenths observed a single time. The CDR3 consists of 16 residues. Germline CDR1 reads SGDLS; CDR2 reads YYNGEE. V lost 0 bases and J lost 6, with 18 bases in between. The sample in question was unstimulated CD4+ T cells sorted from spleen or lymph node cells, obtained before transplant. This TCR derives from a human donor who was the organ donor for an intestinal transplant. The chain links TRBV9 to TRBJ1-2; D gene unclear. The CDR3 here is CASSVGPAKRLDGYTF. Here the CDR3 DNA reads TGTGCCAGCAGCGTAGGCCCAGCAAAAAGACTCGATGGCTACACCTTC.